This T cell receptor (beta chain) stems from a study of human T cells and chemical hapten exposure (TCRdb year 2021). General notes on the study: For sensitization, 2% DPC in acetone was applied to an approximately 2 cm by approximately 2 cm area of upper inner arm skin. Throughout the approximately 23-week study period, patients were also given weekly therapeutic DPC doses on the scalp. Patch testing on the upper back used Finn chambers containing 0.01% DPC, with scoring done after 6 days according to International Contact Dermatitis Research Group standards. The patient cohort, mostly female, included alopecia areata with under or over 50% scalp involvement, alopecia totalis and alopecia universalis. Libraries were pooled for sequencing, and per-sample TCR yields varied mainly because of small differences in library volumes within the pool. Peripheral blood TCR repertoire changes were tracked in vivo in alopecia patients during primary and secondary sensitization to the hapten diphenylcyclopropenone (DPC). Blood samples were taken from patients before sensitization (week 0) and at 2, 6 and about 24 weeks after DPC sensitization. For TCR sequencing, blood came from approximately 29 alopecia patients at anywhere from one to four time points (pre-sensitization, 2, 6 and 24 weeks).

Summary of the overall study and its limitations: Compared with pre-sensitization or healthy control sets, expanded TCRs formed significantly more large CDR3 similarity clusters, which is consistent with antigen-driven responses. Patch test score was positively correlated with the number of PT1 expanded TCRs, with significance at thresholds 8, 16 and 32 but not at 4. The number of TCRs above 1 in 1000 frequency did not change with DPC sensitization; there was no evidence of global repertoire structure alterations. Repeated subsampling changed both the strength of the expansion versus patch-test correlation and the threshold at which the correlation became significant. All patients had alopecia, a presumed autoimmune disease, so their immune response might differ from that of healthy individuals.

Library construction relied on RACE. TCRdb names NextSeq 500 as the instrument used. During library preparation, unique molecular identifiers were attached to individual cDNA molecules so that TCRs could be counted in a quantitative, reproducible way. Each blood RNA sample was used to sequence both TCR alpha and TCR beta chains. Concerning the study's data processing: Samples had a median of 95,638 TCRs, with a range from 23,224 to 690,600. V, J and CDR3 annotation of the TCR reads was performed with the Decombinator software suite. For PS versus PT1 abundance plots, all samples were subsampled to the same number of TCRs (28,000). Expanded TCRs were defined as absent before sensitization and observed at least eight times at the 2-week time point. Starting from the raw public reads, TCRdb applied fastp trimming at Q25, assembled clones with MiXCR and retained in-frame beta chains. Rows with a matching CDR3 protein are joined into one entry that keeps the most common DNA and genes. The V and J calls come from TCRdb's annotation, not from the publication. The sample contains more than 70,000 distinct CDR3 sequences, 11% of them found a single time. The biggest ten clones account for 0.8% to 1.2% of the sample.

This specimen's time point label, interpreted: patch test 3, about 24 weeks after DPC sensitization. The label giving this sample's treatment or condition can be read as: therapeutic diphenylcyclopropenone sensitization with weekly scalp DPC. At every patch-test visit, the blood draw took place before the patch test was put on. To be eligible, patients had to be aged 18 to 70, diagnosed with alopecia and judged suitable for DPC therapy, while pregnant patients were excluded. Total RNA was isolated from unfractionated whole blood collected in Tempus Blood RNA tubes. This clonotype has ten or more counts. Its antigen is currently not known. Nothing much larger sits one base from this clone, and base qualities are not available. This specimen consisted of whole blood, obtained in connection with sensitization to the hapten diphenylcyclopropenone (DPC). This TCR was recovered from a woman aged 25 to 39 with alopecia areata. Some clones in this sample may be carry-over from other donors' samples.

DNA sequence: TGCAGTGCTAGTGACTCCGGGGGGGCTAACAATGAGCAGTTCTTC. Its translation reads: CSASDSGGANNEQFF. The chain links TRBV20-1 with TRBJ2-1, and TRBD2 aligns with 8 junction nucleotides. Reading the germline V gene (reference sequence) gives CDR1 DFQATT and CDR2 SNEGSKA. V is trimmed back by 3 bases and J by 5 bases, and the junction contains 9 bases that no gene match accounts for. The CDR3 measures 15 amino acids from cysteine to phenylalanine. Only CDR3 DNA is held: 45 bases, read in frame from base 1.